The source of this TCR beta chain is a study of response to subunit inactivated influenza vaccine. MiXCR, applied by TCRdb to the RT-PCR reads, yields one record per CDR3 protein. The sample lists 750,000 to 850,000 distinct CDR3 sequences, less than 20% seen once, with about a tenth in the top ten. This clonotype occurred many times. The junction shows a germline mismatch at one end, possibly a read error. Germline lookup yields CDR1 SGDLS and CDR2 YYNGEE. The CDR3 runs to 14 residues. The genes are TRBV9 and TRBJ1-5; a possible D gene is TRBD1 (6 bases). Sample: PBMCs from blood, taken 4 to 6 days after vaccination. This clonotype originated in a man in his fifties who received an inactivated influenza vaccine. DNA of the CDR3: TGCGCCAGCAGCGTAGGGGGGAGCAATCAGCCCCAGCATTTT. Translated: CASSVGGSNQPQHF.